These T cell receptor beta chains were read from a single sample in a study of CD8 T cells in ankylosing spondylitis. TCRdb recomputed calls from the 5' RACE reads with MiXCR, one row per CDR3 protein. The table includes hundreds of thousands of distinct CDR3 sequences, about an eighth detected once. The sample consisted of blood, either unsorted or a sorted T cell fraction (not recorded which). The receptors were sampled from a male donor with ankylosing spondylitis. Each CDR3 is given with its conserved first and last residue. D genes are given only for firm matches. For some rows the clone size is stated as once, few or many, or as a class when expanded; others skip it.

clone_size,j_call,cdr3_length,d_call,v_call,cdr3_nt,cdr3_aa
-,TRBJ2-7,12,TRBD2,TRBV20-1,TGCAGTGCATTAGCGGGGTCCTACGAGCAGTACTTC,CSALAGSYEQYF
-,TRBJ1-3,13,-,TRBV7-9,TGTGCCGGAAGTAAGACAGCGATTAACACCATATATTTT,CAGSKTAINTIYF
-,TRBJ1-1,14,TRBD1,TRBV6-1,TGTGCCAGCAGTGCCGACAGGGTTAGCACTGAAGCTTTCTTT,CASSADRVSTEAFF
many,TRBJ2-1,15,-,TRBV5-1,TGCGCCAGCAGCTTGGGGACTGGACCATACAATGAGCAGTTCTTC,CASSLGTGPYNEQFF
many,TRBJ1-2,13,-,TRBV12-3/TRBV12-4,TGTGCCAGCAGTTTGACGGAGAACTATGGCTACACCTTC,CASSLTENYGYTF
-,TRBJ1-6,15,-,TRBV4-3,TGCGCCAGCAGCCAAGCGGTGGGTTATAATTCACCCCTCCACTTT,CASSQAVGYNSPLHF
few,TRBJ1-2,12,-,TRBV27,TGTGCCAGCAGTTTCGCAGGGGACGGCTACACCTTC,CASSFAGDGYTF
-,TRBJ2-7,14,-,TRBV5-6,TGTGCCAGCAGTACTACAGGGATCTCCTACGAGCAGTACTTC,CASSTTGISYEQYF
many,TRBJ2-7,13,-,TRBV20-1,TGCAGTGCTACAGGGAAGGGTAAGGACGAGCAGTACTTC,CSATGKGKDEQYF
few,TRBJ2-5,15,TRBD2,TRBV7-2,TGTGCCAGCAGCCGGACTAGCGGGGGACAAGAGACCCAGTACTTC,CASSRTSGGQETQYF